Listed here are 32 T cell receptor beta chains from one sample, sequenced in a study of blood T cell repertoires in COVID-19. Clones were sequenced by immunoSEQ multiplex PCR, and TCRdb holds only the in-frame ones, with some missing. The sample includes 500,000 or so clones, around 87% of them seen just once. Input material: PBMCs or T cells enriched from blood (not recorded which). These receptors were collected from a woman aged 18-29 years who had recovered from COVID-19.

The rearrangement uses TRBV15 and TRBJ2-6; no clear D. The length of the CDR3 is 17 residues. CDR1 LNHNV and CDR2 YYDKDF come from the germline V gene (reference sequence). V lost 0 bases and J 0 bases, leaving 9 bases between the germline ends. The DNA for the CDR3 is TGTGCCACCAGCAGAGAAACAGTCCTCTCTGGGGCCAACGTCCTGACTTTC. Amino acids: CATSRETVLSGANVLTF.

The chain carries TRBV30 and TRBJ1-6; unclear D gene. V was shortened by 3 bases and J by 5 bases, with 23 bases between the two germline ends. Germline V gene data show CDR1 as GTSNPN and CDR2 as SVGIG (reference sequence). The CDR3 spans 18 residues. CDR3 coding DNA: TGTGCCTGGAGCCCCCCTACAGCAAAAACCACCGATAATTCACCCCTCCACTTT. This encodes CAWSPPTAKTTDNSPLHF.

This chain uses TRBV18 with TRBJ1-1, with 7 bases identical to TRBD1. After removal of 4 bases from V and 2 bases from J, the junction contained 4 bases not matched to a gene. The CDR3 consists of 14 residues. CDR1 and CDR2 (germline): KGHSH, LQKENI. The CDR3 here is CASSLAGGNTEAFF. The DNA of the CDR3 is TGTGCCAGCTCACTTGCAGGGGGAAACACTGAAGCTTTCTTT.

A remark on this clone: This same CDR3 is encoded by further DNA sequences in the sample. CDR3 loop: CASSQTSGGANEQFF. For the CDR3, the DNA is TGTGCCAGCAGCCAAACTAGCGGGGGGGCCAATGAGCAGTTCTTC. V and J are TRBV4-2 and TRBJ2-1; 13 bases align to TRBD2. The CDR3 spans 15 residues. V trimming: 2 bases; J trimming: 6 bases; junction bases outside the gene matches: 1. Germline CDR1 LGHNA, CDR2 YNFKEQ.

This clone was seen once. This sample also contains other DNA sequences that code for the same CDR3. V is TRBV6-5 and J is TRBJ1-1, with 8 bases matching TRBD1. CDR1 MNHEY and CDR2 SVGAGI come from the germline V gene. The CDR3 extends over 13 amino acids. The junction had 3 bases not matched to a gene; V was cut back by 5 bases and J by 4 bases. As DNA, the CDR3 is TGTGCCAGCAGTCGCACAGGGGGCACTGAAGCTTTCTTT. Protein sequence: CASSRTGGTEAFF.

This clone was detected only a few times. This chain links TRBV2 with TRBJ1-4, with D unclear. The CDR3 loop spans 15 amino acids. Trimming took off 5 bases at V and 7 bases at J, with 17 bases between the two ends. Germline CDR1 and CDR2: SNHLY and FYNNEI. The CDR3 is CASSPRHQRGEKLFF. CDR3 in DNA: TGTGCCAGCAGTCCTCGACACCAACGGGGTGAAAAACTGTTTTTT.

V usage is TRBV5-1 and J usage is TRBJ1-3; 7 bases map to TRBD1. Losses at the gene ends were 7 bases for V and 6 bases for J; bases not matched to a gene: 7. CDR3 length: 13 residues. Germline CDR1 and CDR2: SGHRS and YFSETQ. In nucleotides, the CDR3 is TGCGCCAGCGGCGACAGGGAGGTAAACACCATATATTTT. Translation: CASGDREVNTIYF.

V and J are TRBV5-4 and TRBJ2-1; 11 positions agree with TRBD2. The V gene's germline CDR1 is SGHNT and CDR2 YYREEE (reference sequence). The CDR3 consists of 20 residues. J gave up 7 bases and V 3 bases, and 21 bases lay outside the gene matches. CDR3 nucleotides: TGTGCCAGCAGCTCCCGAAGTAGGTTATTTAGCGGGGGGGCCGAGAATGAGCAGTTCTTC. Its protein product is CASSSRSRLFSGGAENEQFF.

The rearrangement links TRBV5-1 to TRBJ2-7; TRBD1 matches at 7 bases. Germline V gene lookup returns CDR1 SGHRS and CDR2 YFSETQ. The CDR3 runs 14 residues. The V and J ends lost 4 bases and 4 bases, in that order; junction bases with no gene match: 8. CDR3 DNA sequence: TGCGCCAGCAGCACCCGGGACAGCACGTACGAGCAGTACTTC. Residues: CASSTRDSTYEQYF.

The CDR3 protein is CASSLAGAESIQYF. In DNA, the CDR3 is TGTGCCAGCAGCTTGGCAGGGGCCGAAAGCATTCAGTACTTC. This chain connects TRBV5-4 to TRBJ2-4; TRBD1 is a possible D gene (6 bases). Trimming cost V 0 bases and J 9 bases, with 13 bases left between them. Germline V CDR1 and CDR2: SGHNT, YYREEE (reference sequence). The CDR3 has 14 residues.

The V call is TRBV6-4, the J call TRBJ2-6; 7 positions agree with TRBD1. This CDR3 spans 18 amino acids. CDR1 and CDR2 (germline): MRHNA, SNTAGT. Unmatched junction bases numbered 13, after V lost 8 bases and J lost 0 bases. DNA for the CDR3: TGTGCCAGCTCCCCCACAGGGGCCCCACTCTCTGGGGCCAACGTCCTGACTTTC. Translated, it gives CASSPTGAPLSGANVLTF.

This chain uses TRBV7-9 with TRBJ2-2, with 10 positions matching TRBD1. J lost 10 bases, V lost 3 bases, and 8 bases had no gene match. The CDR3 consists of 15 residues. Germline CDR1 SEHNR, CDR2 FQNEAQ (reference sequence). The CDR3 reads CASSFWDRGVEELFF. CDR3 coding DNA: TGTGCCAGCAGCTTCTGGGACAGGGGCGTCGAGGAGCTGTTTTTT.

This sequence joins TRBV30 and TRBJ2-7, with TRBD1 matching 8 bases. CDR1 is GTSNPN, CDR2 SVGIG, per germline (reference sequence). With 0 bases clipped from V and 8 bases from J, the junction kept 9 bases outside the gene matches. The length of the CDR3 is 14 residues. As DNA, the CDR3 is TGTGCCTGGAGTGTACTCGGACAGGGATGGAAGCAGTACTTC. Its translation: CAWSVLGQGWKQYF.

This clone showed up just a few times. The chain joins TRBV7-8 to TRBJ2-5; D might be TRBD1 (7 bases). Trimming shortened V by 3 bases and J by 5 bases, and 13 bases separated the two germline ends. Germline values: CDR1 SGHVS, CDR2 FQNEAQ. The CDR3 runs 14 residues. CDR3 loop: CASSFRGAGETQYF. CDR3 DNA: TGTGCCAGCAGCTTCAGGGGGGCTGGGGAGACCCAGTACTTC.

CDR3: CASSLASESTLRYGYTF. CDR3 bases: TGTGCCAGCAGCTTGGCAAGTGAGTCAACCCTACGCTATGGCTACACCTTC. This chain links TRBV5-4 with TRBJ1-2, with D hard to call. V was clipped by 0 bases and J by 4 bases, with 19 bases between them. CDR1 SGHNT and CDR2 YYREEE come from the germline V gene (reference sequence). The CDR3 consists of 17 residues.

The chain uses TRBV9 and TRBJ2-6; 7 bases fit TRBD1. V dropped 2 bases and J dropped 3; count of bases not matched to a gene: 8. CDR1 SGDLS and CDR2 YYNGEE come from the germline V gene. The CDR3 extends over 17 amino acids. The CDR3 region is CASSVHIQGLGANVLTF. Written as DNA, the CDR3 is TGTGCCAGCAGCGTTCACATACAGGGGCTTGGGGCCAACGTCCTGACTTTC.

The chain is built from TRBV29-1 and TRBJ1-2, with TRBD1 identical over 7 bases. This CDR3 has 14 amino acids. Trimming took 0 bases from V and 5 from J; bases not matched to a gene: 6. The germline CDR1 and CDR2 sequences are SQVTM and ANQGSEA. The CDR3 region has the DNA TGCAGCGTTGAAGAGACAGGGCTAGAGTATGGCTACACCTTC. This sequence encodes CSVEETGLEYGYTF.

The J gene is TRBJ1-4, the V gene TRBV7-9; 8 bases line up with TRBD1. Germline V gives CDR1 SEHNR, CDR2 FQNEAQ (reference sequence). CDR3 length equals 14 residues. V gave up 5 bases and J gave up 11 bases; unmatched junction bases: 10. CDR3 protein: CASSEDRGGWKLFF. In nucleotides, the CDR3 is TGTGCCAGCAGCGAAGACAGGGGTGGGTGGAAACTGTTTTTT.

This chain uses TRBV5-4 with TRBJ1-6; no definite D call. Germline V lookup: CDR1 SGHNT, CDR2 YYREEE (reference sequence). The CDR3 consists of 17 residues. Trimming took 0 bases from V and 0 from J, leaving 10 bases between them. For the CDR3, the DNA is TGTGCCAGCAGCTTGGCTCATGCCAGCTCCTATAATTCACCCCTCCACTTT. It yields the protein CASSLAHASSYNSPLHF.

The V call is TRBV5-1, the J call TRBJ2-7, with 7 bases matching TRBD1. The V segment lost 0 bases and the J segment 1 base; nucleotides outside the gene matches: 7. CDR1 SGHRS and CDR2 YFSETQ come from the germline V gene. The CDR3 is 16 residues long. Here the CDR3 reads CASSLAQDRVSYEQYF. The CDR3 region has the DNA TGCGCCAGCAGCTTGGCCCAAGACAGGGTGTCCTACGAGCAGTACTTC.

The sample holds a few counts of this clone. The CDR3 region has the DNA TGTGCCAGCAGCCTAACTAGAAGTTACAATGAGCAGTTCTTC. Its translation: CASSLTRSYNEQFF. This chain uses TRBV7-2 with TRBJ2-1; the D gene is possibly TRBD2 (5 bases). Germline CDR1 is SGHTA and CDR2 is FQGNSA. V lost 5 bases to trimming and J lost 4 bases, with 12 bases between them. CDR3 length: 14 residues.

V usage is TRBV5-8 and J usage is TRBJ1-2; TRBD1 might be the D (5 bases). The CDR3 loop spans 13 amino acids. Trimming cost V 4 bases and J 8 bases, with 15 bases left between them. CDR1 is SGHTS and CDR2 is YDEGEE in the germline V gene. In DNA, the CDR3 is TGTGCCAGCAGCGGCTGGGGACTGGGAGGCTACACCTTC. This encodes CASSGWGLGGYTF.

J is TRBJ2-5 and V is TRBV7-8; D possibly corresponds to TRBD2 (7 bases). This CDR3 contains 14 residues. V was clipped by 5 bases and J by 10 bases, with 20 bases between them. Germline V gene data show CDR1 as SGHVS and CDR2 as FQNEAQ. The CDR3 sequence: CASSPVGGARGQYF. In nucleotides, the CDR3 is TGTGCCAGCAGCCCCGTTGGGGGGGCCAGGGGCCAGTACTTC.

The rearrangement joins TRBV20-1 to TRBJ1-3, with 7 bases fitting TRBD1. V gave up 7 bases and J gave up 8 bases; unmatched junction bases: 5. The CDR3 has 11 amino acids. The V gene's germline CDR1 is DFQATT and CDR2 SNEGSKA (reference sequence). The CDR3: CSELGTDTIYF. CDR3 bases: TGCAGTGAGTTAGGGACAGACACCATATATTTT.

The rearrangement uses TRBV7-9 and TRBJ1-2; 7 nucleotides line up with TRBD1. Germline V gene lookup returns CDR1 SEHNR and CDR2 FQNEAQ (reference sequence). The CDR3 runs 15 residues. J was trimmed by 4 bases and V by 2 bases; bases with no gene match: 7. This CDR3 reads CASSLPDRDVYGYTF. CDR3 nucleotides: TGTGCCAGCAGCTTACCCGACAGGGATGTCTATGGCTACACCTTC.

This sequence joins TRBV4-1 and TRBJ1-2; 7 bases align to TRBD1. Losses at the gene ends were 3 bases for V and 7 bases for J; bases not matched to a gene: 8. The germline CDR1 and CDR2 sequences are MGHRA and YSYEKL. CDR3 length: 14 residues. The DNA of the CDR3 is TGCGCCAGCAGCCACGGACAGGTCCTAGGTGGCTACACCTTC. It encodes CASSHGQVLGGYTF.

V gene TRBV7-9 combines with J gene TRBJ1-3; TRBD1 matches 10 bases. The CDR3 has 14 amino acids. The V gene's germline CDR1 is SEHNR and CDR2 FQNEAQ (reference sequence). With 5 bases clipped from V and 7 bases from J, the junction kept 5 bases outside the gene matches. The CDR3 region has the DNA TGTGCCAGCAGCCCGACAGGGGGCTGGAACACCATATATTTT. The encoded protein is CASSPTGGWNTIYF.

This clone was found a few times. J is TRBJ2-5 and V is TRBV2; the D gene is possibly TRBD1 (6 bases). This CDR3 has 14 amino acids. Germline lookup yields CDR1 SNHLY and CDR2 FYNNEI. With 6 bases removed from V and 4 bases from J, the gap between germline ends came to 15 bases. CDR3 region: CASSPIVGGETQYF. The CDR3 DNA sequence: TGTGCCAGCAGCCCAATAGTAGGGGGAGAGACCCAGTACTTC.

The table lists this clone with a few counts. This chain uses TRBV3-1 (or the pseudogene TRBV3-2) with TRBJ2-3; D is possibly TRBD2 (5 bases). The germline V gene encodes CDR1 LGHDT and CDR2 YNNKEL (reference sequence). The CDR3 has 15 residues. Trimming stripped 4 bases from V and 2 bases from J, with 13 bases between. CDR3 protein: CASSPSDLNTDTQYF. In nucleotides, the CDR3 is TGTGCCAGCAGCCCGTCGGACTTGAACACAGATACGCAGTATTTT.

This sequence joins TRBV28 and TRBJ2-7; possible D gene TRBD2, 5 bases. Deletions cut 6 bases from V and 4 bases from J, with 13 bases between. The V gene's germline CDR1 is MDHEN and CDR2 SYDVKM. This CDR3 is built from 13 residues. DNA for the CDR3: TGTGCCAGCAGGACGCCCGGGATTTACGAGCAGTACTTC. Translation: CASRTPGIYEQYF.

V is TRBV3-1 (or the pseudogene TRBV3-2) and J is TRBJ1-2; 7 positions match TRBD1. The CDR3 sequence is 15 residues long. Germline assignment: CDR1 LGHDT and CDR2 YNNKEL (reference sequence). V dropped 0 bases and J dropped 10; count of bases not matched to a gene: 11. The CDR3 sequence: CASSQDRRAGGNYTF. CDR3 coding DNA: TGTGCCAGCAGCCAAGATAGACGGGCAGGGGGAAACTACACCTTC.

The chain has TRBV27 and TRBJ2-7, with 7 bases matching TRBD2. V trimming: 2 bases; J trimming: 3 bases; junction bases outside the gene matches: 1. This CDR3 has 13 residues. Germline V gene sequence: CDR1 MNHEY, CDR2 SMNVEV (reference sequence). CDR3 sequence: CASSLGLDYEQYF. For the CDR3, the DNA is TGTGCCAGCAGTTTAGGACTAGACTACGAGCAGTACTTC.